A selection of T cell receptor beta chains follows, all from one sample in a study of T cell repertoires in cytomegalovirus infection. TCRdb re-derived calls from the reads in MiXCR, one entry per CDR3 protein. The sample holds 100,000 to 150,000 distinct CDR3 sequences, about 31% seen once. No antigens are known for them. The sample consisted of CD8+ T cells from cultured PBMCs, taken from culture after CMV antigen stimulation. These TCRs come from a human donor in good health (CMV status not recorded). Some clones in this sample may be carry-over from other donors' samples. CDR3s include the opening cysteine and the closing phenylalanine or tryptophan. A D gene is named only where the DNA matches it firmly. Where a row states a size, it is once, few, many or the class of an expanded clone; other rows omit it.

v_call: TRBV12-3/TRBV12-4; d_call: .; clone_size: .; j_call: TRBJ1-1; cdr3_length: 13; cdr3_nt: TGTGCCAGCAGTCCCCCCGGACAGACTGAAGCTTTCTTT; cdr3_aa: CASSPPGQTEAFF
v_call: TRBV7-2; d_call: TRBD2; clone_size: many; j_call: TRBJ2-3; cdr3_length: 16; cdr3_nt: TGTGCCAGCAGCTTAGGAGGACTAGTGCGCACAGATACGCAGTATTTT; cdr3_aa: CASSLGGLVRTDTQYF
v_call: TRBV4-3; d_call: .; clone_size: .; j_call: TRBJ2-1; cdr3_length: 14; cdr3_nt: TGCGCCAGCAGCCACGGGACCTGGCACAATGAGCAGTTCTTC; cdr3_aa: CASSHGTWHNEQFF
v_call: TRBV7-2; d_call: TRBD2; clone_size: .; j_call: TRBJ2-1; cdr3_length: 18; cdr3_nt: TGTGCCAGCAGCTTAGTGGGGGGGGGGGCGGGACTAGCCAATGAGCAGTTCTTC; cdr3_aa: CASSLVGGGAGLANEQFF
v_call: TRBV7-2; d_call: .; clone_size: .; j_call: TRBJ2-7; cdr3_length: 16; cdr3_nt: TGTGCCAGCAGCAGGCTACCGGGACGGGAATCCTACGAGCAGTACTTC; cdr3_aa: CASSRLPGRESYEQYF
v_call: TRBV7-6; d_call: TRBD1; clone_size: many; j_call: TRBJ2-7; cdr3_length: 16; cdr3_nt: TGTGCCAGCAGCTCCCAGGGGGATGTCTGGGCCTACGAGCAGTACTTC; cdr3_aa: CASSSQGDVWAYEQYF
v_call: TRBV28; d_call: .; clone_size: .; j_call: TRBJ1-3; cdr3_length: 15; cdr3_nt: TGTGCCAGCAGTTTTTCTCGGGGTTCTGGAAACACCATATATTTT; cdr3_aa: CASSFSRGSGNTIYF
v_call: TRBV27; d_call: .; clone_size: .; j_call: TRBJ1-1; cdr3_length: 15; cdr3_nt: TGTGCCAGCAGCCTTACCTTCAGGGCGAACACTGAAGCTTTCTTT; cdr3_aa: CASSLTFRANTEAFF
v_call: TRBV24-1; d_call: .; clone_size: few; j_call: TRBJ2-1; cdr3_length: 11; cdr3_nt: TGTGCCACCAGTGAGGGGCCTGAGCAGTTCTTC; cdr3_aa: CATSEGPEQFF
v_call: TRBV4-3; d_call: .; clone_size: many; j_call: TRBJ1-4; cdr3_length: 16; cdr3_nt: TGCGCCAGCAGCCAAGATGGGTCAGCGGATAATGAAAAACTGTTTTTT; cdr3_aa: CASSQDGSADNEKLFF
v_call: TRBV7-2; d_call: TRBD1; clone_size: many; j_call: TRBJ2-7; cdr3_length: 14; cdr3_nt: TGTGCCAGCAGCTCCCGACAGGGCCCCTACGAGCAGTACTTC; cdr3_aa: CASSSRQGPYEQYF
v_call: TRBV4-1; d_call: .; clone_size: .; j_call: TRBJ2-7; cdr3_length: 15; cdr3_nt: TGCGCCAGCAGCCAATTCTGGGGTGACACCTACGAGCAGTACTTC; cdr3_aa: CASSQFWGDTYEQYF
v_call: TRBV12-3/TRBV12-4; d_call: .; clone_size: .; j_call: TRBJ1-1; cdr3_length: 13; cdr3_nt: TGTGCCAGCAGTCGGACAGAGGGCACTGAAGCTTTCTTT; cdr3_aa: CASSRTEGTEAFF
v_call: TRBV7-9; d_call: TRBD1; clone_size: .; j_call: TRBJ1-4; cdr3_length: 16; cdr3_nt: TGTGCCAGCAGCAAGCGGACAGGGGCGGGTGGTGAAAAACTGTTTTTT; cdr3_aa: CASSKRTGAGGEKLFF
v_call: TRBV11-2; d_call: .; clone_size: few; j_call: TRBJ2-1; cdr3_length: 16; cdr3_nt: TGTGCCAGCAGCACCGCAGGGGTGAGCTCCTACAATGAGCAGTTCTTC; cdr3_aa: CASSTAGVSSYNEQFF
v_call: TRBV20-1; d_call: TRBD2; clone_size: .; j_call: TRBJ2-1; cdr3_length: 15; cdr3_nt: TGCAGTGCGCCTAGGGAACTAGCGGGGCCATATGAGCAGTTCTTC; cdr3_aa: CSAPRELAGPYEQFF
v_call: TRBV5-6; d_call: .; clone_size: many; j_call: TRBJ2-3; cdr3_length: 16; cdr3_nt: TGTGCCAGCAGCTTGGGTTCGGGGGTAAGCACAGATACGCAGTATTTT; cdr3_aa: CASSLGSGVSTDTQYF
v_call: TRBV2; d_call: TRBD2; clone_size: few; j_call: TRBJ2-2; cdr3_length: 20; cdr3_nt: TGTGCCAGCAGTGAAGATAAGCCGGGACTAGCGGGGGGGCCGACCGGGGAGCTGTTTTTT; cdr3_aa: CASSEDKPGLAGGPTGELFF
v_call: TRBV4-1; d_call: .; clone_size: many; j_call: TRBJ2-3; cdr3_length: 14; cdr3_nt: TGCGCCAGCAGCCAAACGATGAGCACAGATACGCAGTATTTT; cdr3_aa: CASSQTMSTDTQYF
v_call: TRBV4-1; d_call: .; clone_size: .; j_call: TRBJ1-1; cdr3_length: 15; cdr3_nt: TGCGCCGGCAGCCAAGATTGGGAAGAGAACACTGAAGCTTTCTTT; cdr3_aa: CAGSQDWEENTEAFF
v_call: TRBV6-1; d_call: .; clone_size: .; j_call: TRBJ1-1; cdr3_length: 13; cdr3_nt: TGTGCCAGCAGTGAGGGGGGGTCCACTGAAGCTTTCTTT; cdr3_aa: CASSEGGSTEAFF
v_call: TRBV28; d_call: .; clone_size: few; j_call: TRBJ2-1; cdr3_length: 13; cdr3_nt: TGTGCCAGCAGCTGGGACCCATACAATGAGCAGTTCTTC; cdr3_aa: CASSWDPYNEQFF
v_call: TRBV11-2; d_call: .; clone_size: few; j_call: TRBJ2-7; cdr3_length: 14; cdr3_nt: TGTGCCAGCAGCTTAGATTCGGGGTCCTACGAGCAGTACTTC; cdr3_aa: CASSLDSGSYEQYF
v_call: TRBV20-1; d_call: .; clone_size: .; j_call: TRBJ2-3; cdr3_length: 13; cdr3_nt: TGCAGTGCCCAAATCGCGGGGATCGATACGCAGTATTTT; cdr3_aa: CSAQIAGIDTQYF
v_call: TRBV4-1; d_call: .; clone_size: many; j_call: TRBJ1-2; cdr3_length: 17; cdr3_nt: TGCGCCAGCAGCCAGGATCCTCCCGGGTCCTCACCCTATGGCTACACCTTC; cdr3_aa: CASSQDPPGSSPYGYTF